A selection of T cell receptor beta chains follows, all from one sample in a study of control samples from healthy donors and cancer patients. Measured with immunoSEQ multiplex PCR; TCRdb has only the in-frame clones, and not every one. Found here are 160,000 or so clones, less than 95% of them singletons; the top ten hold about 15%. Sequenced sample: PBMCs. All receptors derive from a man aged 55 to 70 with colorectal cancer. Each CDR3 is given with its conserved first and last residue. D genes are given only for firm matches. Where a row states a size, it is once, few, many or the class of an expanded clone; other rows omit it.

j_call: TRBJ1-2
clone_size: -
v_call: TRBV14
d_call: TRBD1
cdr3_aa: CASSPKGAGYTF
cdr3_nt: TGTGCCAGCAGCCCTAAGGGGGCGGGCTACACCTTC

j_call: TRBJ1-2
clone_size: -
v_call: TRBV7-2
d_call: -
cdr3_aa: CASSLGGEYGYTF
cdr3_nt: TGTGCCAGCAGCCTTGGGGGGGAGTATGGCTACACCTTC

j_call: TRBJ2-5
clone_size: -
v_call: TRBV3-1/TRBV3-2
d_call: -
cdr3_aa: CASSQNVETQYF
cdr3_nt: TGTGCCAGCAGCCAAAACGTAGAGACCCAGTACTTC

j_call: TRBJ1-4
clone_size: -
v_call: TRBV19
d_call: -
cdr3_aa: CASSMGVRTNEKLFF
cdr3_nt: TGTGCCAGTAGTATGGGGGTGAGGACTAATGAAAAACTGTTTTTT

j_call: TRBJ1-1
clone_size: -
v_call: TRBV18
d_call: -
cdr3_aa: CASSAGWRTPTEAFF
cdr3_nt: TGTGCCAGCTCCGCCGGATGGAGAACCCCCACTGAAGCTTTCTTT

j_call: TRBJ2-1
clone_size: -
v_call: TRBV10-3
d_call: TRBD1
cdr3_aa: CAISELGQANEQFF
cdr3_nt: TGTGCCATCAGTGAGTTGGGACAGGCCAATGAGCAGTTCTTC

j_call: TRBJ2-3
clone_size: -
v_call: TRBV5-1
d_call: -
cdr3_aa: CASSLLAGTDTQYF
cdr3_nt: TGCGCCAGCAGCTTGCTCGCGGGGACAGATACGCAGTATTTT

j_call: TRBJ1-2
clone_size: once
v_call: TRBV6-5
d_call: -
cdr3_aa: CASNRDGQTNYGYTF
cdr3_nt: TGTGCCAGCAATAGGGACGGTCAAACTAACTATGGCTACACCTTC

j_call: TRBJ2-6
clone_size: -
v_call: TRBV27
d_call: TRBD2
cdr3_aa: CATRGAGANVLTF
cdr3_nt: TGTGCCACCCGGGGGGCTGGGGCCAACGTCCTGACTTTC

j_call: TRBJ1-6
clone_size: -
v_call: TRBV19
d_call: -
cdr3_aa: CASNPGSSYNSPLHF
cdr3_nt: TGTGCCAGTAACCCAGGGAGCTCCTATAATTCACCCCTCCACTTT

j_call: TRBJ2-3
clone_size: -
v_call: TRBV5-1
d_call: -
cdr3_aa: CASSRGDTQYF
cdr3_nt: TGCGCCAGCAGCAGAGGAGATACGCAGTATTTT

j_call: TRBJ1-1
clone_size: -
v_call: TRBV6-5
d_call: -
cdr3_aa: CASSWSWGRNTEAFF
cdr3_nt: TGTGCCAGCAGTTGGTCGTGGGGGAGGAACACTGAAGCTTTCTTT

j_call: TRBJ1-3
clone_size: -
v_call: TRBV12-3/TRBV12-4
d_call: -
cdr3_aa: CASRQSGNTIYF
cdr3_nt: TGTGCCAGCAGGCAGTCCGGAAACACCATATATTTT

j_call: TRBJ2-5
clone_size: -
v_call: TRBV10-2
d_call: -
cdr3_aa: CASSESRKTQYF
cdr3_nt: TGCGCCAGCAGTGAGTCACGGAAGACCCAGTACTTC

j_call: TRBJ2-4
clone_size: -
v_call: TRBV7-2
d_call: TRBD1
cdr3_aa: CASSLGNRGLDIQYF
cdr3_nt: TGTGCCAGCAGCTTAGGGAACAGGGGTTTGGACATTCAGTACTTC

j_call: TRBJ1-6
clone_size: -
v_call: TRBV9
d_call: TRBD1
cdr3_aa: CASSVGYLDRDSPLHF
cdr3_nt: TGTGCCAGCAGCGTGGGGTACCTGGACAGGGATTCACCCCTCCACTTT

j_call: TRBJ1-6
clone_size: -
v_call: TRBV10-3
d_call: TRBD1
cdr3_aa: CAISESGGQGISSYNSPLHF
cdr3_nt: TGTGCCATCAGTGAGTCTGGGGGACAGGGCATTAGCTCCTATAATTCACCCCTCCACTTT

j_call: TRBJ2-3
clone_size: -
v_call: TRBV9
d_call: TRBD2
cdr3_aa: CASSFSMRGGVVDTQYF
cdr3_nt: TGTGCCAGCAGCTTCTCTATGCGGGGGGGAGTAGTAGATACGCAGTATTTT

j_call: TRBJ2-7
clone_size: -
v_call: TRBV21-1
d_call: -
cdr3_aa: CASSKRNGAANFEQYF
cdr3_nt: TGTGCCAGCAGCAAACGAAACGGGGCCGCTAACTTCGAGCAGTACTTC

j_call: TRBJ1-5
clone_size: -
v_call: TRBV6-5
d_call: -
cdr3_aa: CASSFRTYQPQHF
cdr3_nt: TGTGCCAGCAGCTTCCGGACGTATCAGCCCCAGCATTTT

j_call: TRBJ2-3
clone_size: once
v_call: TRBV6-6
d_call: -
cdr3_aa: CASSSDGNLDTQYF
cdr3_nt: TGTGCCAGCAGTTCCGACGGGAATTTGGATACGCAGTATTTT

j_call: TRBJ1-1
clone_size: -
v_call: TRBV6-2/TRBV6-3
d_call: -
cdr3_aa: CASSSTLTPLNTEAFF
cdr3_nt: TGTGCCAGCAGTTCCACCCTGACACCGTTGAACACTGAAGCTTTCTTT

j_call: TRBJ1-4
clone_size: -
v_call: TRBV4-2
d_call: -
cdr3_aa: CASSPDRTNEKLFF
cdr3_nt: TGTGCCAGCAGCCCCGACAGGACTAATGAAAAACTGTTTTTT

j_call: TRBJ2-2
clone_size: -
v_call: TRBV11-3
d_call: -
cdr3_aa: CASSWGIAGELFF
cdr3_nt: TGTGCCAGCAGCTGGGGGATCGCCGGGGAGCTGTTTTTT

j_call: TRBJ1-5
clone_size: -
v_call: TRBV7-9
d_call: -
cdr3_aa: CASSLGTDQPQHF
cdr3_nt: TGTGCCAGCAGCTTAGGGACCGATCAGCCCCAGCATTTT

j_call: TRBJ2-5
clone_size: -
v_call: TRBV30
d_call: TRBD1
cdr3_aa: CAWSVMGTGVETQYF
cdr3_nt: TGTGCCTGGAGTGTTATGGGAACAGGGGTAGAGACCCAGTACTTC

j_call: TRBJ2-4
clone_size: -
v_call: TRBV5-6
d_call: -
cdr3_aa: CASSTTRAKNIQYF
cdr3_nt: TGTGCCAGCAGCACTACTAGAGCCAAAAACATTCAGTACTTC

j_call: TRBJ2-2
clone_size: once
v_call: TRBV5-1
d_call: -
cdr3_aa: CASSLVRLGLNTGELFF
cdr3_nt: TGCGCCAGCAGCTTGGTGAGACTCGGCTTGAACACCGGGGAGCTGTTTTTT

j_call: TRBJ1-6
clone_size: -
v_call: TRBV9
d_call: TRBD1
cdr3_aa: CASSLGTGNNSPLHF
cdr3_nt: TGTGCCAGCAGCTTGGGGACAGGGAATAATTCACCCCTCCACTTT

j_call: TRBJ2-4
clone_size: -
v_call: TRBV7-2
d_call: -
cdr3_aa: CASHGQRKRDLAKNIQYF
cdr3_nt: TGTGCCAGCCACGGGCAACGTAAACGAGACCTAGCCAAAAACATTCAGTACTTC

j_call: TRBJ1-5
clone_size: once
v_call: TRBV29-1
d_call: TRBD1
cdr3_aa: CSATGAQGGQPQHF
cdr3_nt: TGCAGCGCCACCGGGGCACAGGGGGGTCAGCCCCAGCATTTT

j_call: TRBJ2-3
clone_size: -
v_call: TRBV7-9
d_call: -
cdr3_aa: CASSLAGRGSRDTQYF
cdr3_nt: TGTGCCAGCAGCTTAGCTGGCAGAGGGAGCCGAGATACGCAGTATTTT

j_call: TRBJ1-2
clone_size: -
v_call: TRBV7-9
d_call: TRBD1
cdr3_aa: CASSLALGQGIYGYTF
cdr3_nt: TGTGCCAGCAGCTTAGCGCTTGGACAGGGTATCTATGGCTACACCTTC

j_call: TRBJ1-6
clone_size: -
v_call: TRBV12-3/TRBV12-4
d_call: -
cdr3_aa: CASSWDPTAPLHF
cdr3_nt: TGTGCCAGCAGTTGGGACCCCACGGCACCCCTCCACTTT

j_call: TRBJ2-1
clone_size: -
v_call: TRBV7-9
d_call: TRBD1
cdr3_aa: CASSLYPGSGGRSNEQFF
cdr3_nt: TGTGCCAGCAGCTTATACCCCGGATCAGGGGGTCGATCCAATGAGCAGTTCTTC

j_call: TRBJ1-1
clone_size: -
v_call: TRBV4-3
d_call: -
cdr3_aa: CASSQDRGSEAFF
cdr3_nt: TGCGCCAGCAGCCAAGATAGGGGATCTGAAGCTTTCTTT